A single sample is the source of the 2 T cell receptor beta chains below, sequenced in a study of cytomegalovirus exposure and HLA in healthy donors. The PCR contained 60 Vbeta and 13 Jbeta primers. Assay: immunoSEQ multiplex PCR; the TCRdb copy retains only in-frame clones and omits some. Among more than 85,000 clones listed, less than 70% were seen once. The material sequenced was PBMCs. The receptors derive from a woman aged 65 to 85 in good health and CMV-seropositive.

This chain connects TRBV7-3 to TRBJ2-1; D remains ambiguous. In germline, CDR1 is SGHTA, CDR2 FQGTGA. Trimming took off 1 base at V and 4 bases at J, with 5 bases between the two ends. This CDR3 is built from 13 residues. The CDR3: CASSLMAYNEQFF. In DNA, the CDR3 is TGTGCCAGCAGCTTAATGGCTTACAATGAGCAGTTCTTC.

The chain combines TRBV19 with TRBJ1-2; no clear D. The V end was cut by 6 bases, the J end by 4 bases, with 15 bases between. The CDR3 runs to 14 residues. In germline, CDR1 is LNHDA, CDR2 SQIVND (reference sequence). The CDR3 coding sequence is TGTGCCAGTAGGGAGGAAGCTCGTATCTATGGCTACACCTTC. Translating gives CASREEARIYGYTF.